The sequence of this T cell receptor (beta chain) was determined in a study of regulatory T cells in long-lasting Graves disease. Study-level information: Graves' cases, newly diagnosed, had used antithyroid drugs under 3 months.

Trimming took 6 bases from V and 4 from J; bases not matched to a gene: 4. The CDR3 is made up of 12 amino acids. Per the germline V gene, CDR1 is DFQATT and CDR2 is SNEGSKA (reference sequence). Time point specified: newly diagnosed GD, antithyroid drugs for less than 3 months. The TCR library was prepared using RNA isolated from PBMCs. This clonotype has ten or more counts. Its antigen is not identified. Relying on iRepertoire HTBI primers and Arm-PCR of CDR3 regions, the team built TCR beta libraries. TCRdb recomputed calls from the multiplex PCR reads with MiXCR, one row per CDR3 protein. The sample lists 680,000 or so distinct CDR3 sequences; about 15% were seen once. Study results and caveats: Those with persistent disease had in common more public clonotypes (around 2,700) than new patients (more than 900). With persistent disease, TRBV28, TRBJ1-2 and TRBJ2-5 were the favored segments.

This same sample was also taken into another study, of T cells in Graves' hyperthyroidism and ophthalmopathy. This second study notes: Each diagnosis drew on symptoms, thyroxine, TRAb, thyroid ultrasound and orbital computed tomography findings.

J is TRBJ1-2 and V is TRBV20-1; TRBD1 matches at 8 bases. The TCR was taken from a woman between 25 and 40 years old with Graves disease. The sequencing here drew on peripheral blood mononuclear cells (PBMCs), taken at new diagnosis, from a patient treated with antithyroid drugs. As DNA, the CDR3 is TGCAGTGCCACCACAGGGGGCTATGGCTACACCTTC. Protein: CSATTGGYGYTF.